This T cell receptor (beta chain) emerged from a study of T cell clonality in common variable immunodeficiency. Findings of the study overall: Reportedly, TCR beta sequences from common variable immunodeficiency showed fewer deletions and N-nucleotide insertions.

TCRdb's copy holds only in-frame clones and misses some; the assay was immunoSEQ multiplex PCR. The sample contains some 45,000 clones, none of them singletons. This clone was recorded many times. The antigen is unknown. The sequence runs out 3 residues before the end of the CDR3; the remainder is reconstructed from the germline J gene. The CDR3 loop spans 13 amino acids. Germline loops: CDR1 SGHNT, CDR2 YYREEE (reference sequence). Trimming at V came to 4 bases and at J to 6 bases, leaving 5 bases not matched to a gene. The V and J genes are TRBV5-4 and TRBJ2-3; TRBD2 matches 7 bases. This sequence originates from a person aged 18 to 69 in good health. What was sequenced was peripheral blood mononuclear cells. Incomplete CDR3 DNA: TGTGCCAGCAGCCCCCGGGACTATGATACG. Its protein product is CASSPRDYDT. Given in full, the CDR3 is CASSPRDYDTQYF. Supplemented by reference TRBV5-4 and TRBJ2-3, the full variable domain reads ETGVTQSPTHLIKTRGQQVTLRCSSQSGHNTVSWYQQALGQGPQFIFQYYREEENGRGNFPPRFSGLQFPNYSSELNVNALELDDSALYLCASSPRDYDTQYFGPGTRLTVL.